The entry that follows covers one T cell receptor (beta chain) sequence. In this sample, this clonotype turned up a few times. It lacks a known antigen. It has no much larger one-base neighbor in the sample; base qualities were not kept. Library preparation used RT-PCR. Data came from an Illumina HiSeq 2500. TCRdb ran its own pipeline on the public reads, namely fastp trimming at Q25 and MiXCR clone calling, and kept in-frame beta chains. Each entry merges the rows of one CDR3 protein and shows their most common DNA and genes. In this sample the table shows about 580,000 distinct CDR3 sequences, approximately 14% of which occur a single time. Of the sample, roughly 10% is held by the ten largest clones. CDR1 and CDR2 (KGHSH, LQKENI) derive from the germline V gene. The CDR3 has 16 amino acids, counting the end cysteine and phenylalanine. CDR3 DNA only is kept here, 48 bases in frame from base 1. Trimming leaves V shorter by 4 bases and J shorter by 7 bases, with the junction holding 11 bases beyond the gene matches.

This specimen belongs to a study of response to subunit inactivated influenza vaccine (dated by TCRdb to 2017 to 2018). General notes on the study: To follow how T cells responded to a trivalent subunit inactivated influenza vaccine, the researchers relied on deep quantitative profiling of the T cell receptor repertoire. What the study reported, not specific to this receptor: According to the authors, only a limited number of new T cells may be recruited by each seasonal influenza vaccination.

The receptor chain draws on TRBV18 and TRBJ2-1, with 9 central nucleotides matching TRBD2. Sample: PBMCs from blood, taken about 11 days after vaccination. This sequence originates from a man aged 45-65 years who received an inactivated influenza vaccine. Donor details come from another sample of the same person, matched by shared clones. The sequence in DNA is TGTGCCAGCTCACGAAAATGGACTAGCGATTGGAATGAGCAGTTCTTC. This sequence encodes CASSRKWTSDWNEQFF.